This T cell receptor (beta chain) was observed in a study of vaccination effects on CD4 cells after COVID-19. Per the germline V gene, CDR1 is DFQATT and CDR2 is SNEGSKA (reference sequence). Trimming stripped 3 bases from V and 7 bases from J, with 6 bases between. The CDR3 is 11 amino acids. As to this clone: Its antigen is not identified.

Under the ViraFEST assay, PBMC were stimulated with viral peptide pools so that antigen-specific CD4+ T cells expanded. Sequencing was performed afterwards. Subsequent to a culture period of about ten days, CD4+ T cells were isolated. The vaccine given was either BNT162b2 or mRNA-1273, in two doses. No vaccinee had earlier SARS-CoV-2 infection, and nucleocapsid antibodies were negative. Wells of roughly 2 million PBMC each were grown with 8.5 to 10 IU/ml IL-2 and around 10 ug/ml peptides. The protocol was immunoSEQ multiplex PCR, while the TCRdb copy is restricted to in-frame clones and leaves out a portion. Of roughly 70,000 clones in the sample, roughly 79% were seen once.

The chain couples TRBV20-1 to TRBJ1-4, with D uncertain. The source material was CD4+ T cells from PBMCs cultured with HCoV-OC43 spike peptides, sampled after COVID-19 vaccination. Subset specified: HCoV-OC43 spike overlapping peptide pool stimulation. The source of this sequence is a human donor who received a COVID-19 vaccine. The CDR3 sequence: CSASLGEKLFF. The CDR3 DNA follows: TGCAGTGCTAGCCTCGGTGAAAAACTGTTTTTT.